This entry describes one TCR beta chain. A second PCR, run for about 6 to 11 cycles, used a sample-barcoded 5' primer plus a J-beta primer mix. The yield of each sample was at least 2.5 million CDR3-containing paired-end reads. TCRdb processed the 5' RACE reads anew with MiXCR; each CDR3 protein has one entry. The table includes around 690,000 distinct CDR3 sequences, about 53% detected once. Trimming stripped 0 bases from V and 11 bases from J, with 19 bases between. Germline assignment: CDR1 MGHRA and CDR2 YSYEKL. There are 15 residues in the CDR3. This sample was included in a study of blood T cells in healthy people across ages.

The source is a man in his sixties in good health. The material sequenced was blood. The chain recombines TRBV4-1 with TRBJ2-5; D possibly matches TRBD1 or TRBD2 (5 bases each). CDR3 sequence (DNA): TGCGCCAGCAGCCAAGAGGCACGGGACGTGGCCCAGCAGTACTTC. Its translation: CASSQEARDVAQQYF.